The source of this TCR beta chain is a study of CD8+ T cells in alopecia areata. Study-wide findings and caveats: Clonality exceeded that of normal scalp in lesional scalp, most notably in alopecia totalis/universalis.

Sample treatment: oral pan-JAK inhibitor, 5-10 mg twice daily. For this clone: Its specificity is not known.

Following extraction, RNA underwent reverse transcription to cDNA, which served as the sequencing template. The method was immunoSEQ multiplex PCR; TCRdb's version includes in-frame clones alone and lacks a portion of them. Found here are over 85,000 clones, 60% to 75% of them singletons; the top ten hold less than 20%. CDR1 is MNHEY and CDR2 is SMNVEV in the germline V gene (reference sequence). The length of the CDR3 is 17 residues. Deletions cut 3 bases from V and 2 bases from J, with 16 bases between. The sample in question was CD8+ T cells sorted from blood, obtained at week 4, from a patient treated with tofacitinib. J is TRBJ1-4 and V is TRBV27; D remains unclear. The receptor was isolated from a human donor with alopecia areata. CDR3 region: CASSLRPAGATNEKLFF. The CDR3 nucleotides read TGTGCCAGCAGTTTGAGGCCAGCAGGTGCGACTAATGAAAAACTGTTTTTT.